This is a list of T cell receptor beta chains from one sample in a study of blood T cell repertoires in COVID-19. Generated by immunoSEQ multiplex PCR, the TCRdb table keeps only in-frame clones and is missing some. The profile shows over 150,000 clones, 86% of them singletons. Sequencing was performed on peripheral blood. All receptors come from a man in his forties or fifties with active or convalescent COVID-19. Both conserved end residues are part of each CDR3. The D gene is left open where the match is weak. Clone size appears in some rows only: once, few, many, or a class for an expanded clone.

D gene: .
clone size: .
J gene: TRBJ2-6
V gene: TRBV7-3
CDR3 DNA: TGTGCCAGCAGCCCCGCGGGGGGGGCCAACGTCCTGACTTTC
CDR3 protein: CASSPAGGANVLTF

D gene: TRBD2
clone size: .
J gene: TRBJ2-7
V gene: TRBV6-2/TRBV6-3
CDR3 DNA: TGTGCCAGCAGCAGAACCCGGACTAGCTTTTTCTCCTACGAGCAGTACTTC
CDR3 protein: CASSRTRTSFFSYEQYF

D gene: .
clone size: few
J gene: TRBJ2-1
V gene: TRBV18
CDR3 DNA: TGTGCCAGCTCACCGGAGCGGGCTAACTCCTACAATGAGCAGTTCTTC
CDR3 protein: CASSPERANSYNEQFF

D gene: TRBD2
clone size: .
J gene: TRBJ2-3
V gene: TRBV4-2
CDR3 DNA: TGTGCCAGCAGCCAAGATAGCGGGATCAAGGCAGATACGCAGTATTTT
CDR3 protein: CASSQDSGIKADTQYF

D gene: .
clone size: .
J gene: TRBJ2-7
V gene: TRBV7-8
CDR3 DNA: TGTGCCAGCAGCGGGAGTTACGAGCAGTACTTC
CDR3 protein: CASSGSYEQYF

D gene: .
clone size: few
J gene: TRBJ2-7
V gene: TRBV5-6
CDR3 DNA: TGTGCCAGCAGCGTCCTCCGGGACTCCACCTACGAGCAGTACTTC
CDR3 protein: CASSVLRDSTYEQYF

D gene: TRBD1
clone size: .
J gene: TRBJ2-1
V gene: TRBV15
CDR3 DNA: TGTGCCACCAGCAGGAGCCAGGGGGCGGCCTCCTACAATGAGCAGTTCTTC
CDR3 protein: CATSRSQGAASYNEQFF

D gene: .
clone size: .
J gene: TRBJ1-3
V gene: TRBV11-2
CDR3 DNA: TGTGCCAGCAGATATCGGGGAAACACCATATATTTT
CDR3 protein: CASRYRGNTIYF

D gene: .
clone size: .
J gene: TRBJ2-3
V gene: TRBV9
CDR3 DNA: TGTGCCAGCTGCGACCGGGGGGCGCGGACAGATACGCAGTATTTT
CDR3 protein: CASCDRGARTDTQYF

D gene: .
clone size: .
J gene: TRBJ1-5
V gene: TRBV19
CDR3 DNA: TGTGCCAGTAGTATCCCCAGGAGGGGCGGCCAGCCCCAGCATTTT
CDR3 protein: CASSIPRRGGQPQHF

D gene: .
clone size: .
J gene: TRBJ1-2
V gene: TRBV27
CDR3 DNA: TGTGCCAGCAGCCAGACAGGCCCCAACTATGGCTACACCTTC
CDR3 protein: CASSQTGPNYGYTF

D gene: .
clone size: .
J gene: TRBJ1-2
V gene: TRBV19
CDR3 DNA: TGTGCCACTCAATTTACAGGGCACTATGGCTACACCTTC
CDR3 protein: CATQFTGHYGYTF

D gene: .
clone size: .
J gene: TRBJ1-3
V gene: TRBV19
CDR3 DNA: TGTGCCAGTACCCCGGGACACTCTGGAAACACCATATATTTT
CDR3 protein: CASTPGHSGNTIYF

D gene: TRBD1
clone size: .
J gene: TRBJ2-7
V gene: TRBV3-1/TRBV3-2
CDR3 DNA: TGTGCCAGCAGCCTCAGACAGGGGGAATACGAGCAGTACTTC
CDR3 protein: CASSLRQGEYEQYF

D gene: .
clone size: many
J gene: TRBJ2-1
V gene: TRBV6-4
CDR3 DNA: TGTGCCAGGACGGAAGGGACTGTTAACAATGAGCAGTTCTTC
CDR3 protein: CARTEGTVNNEQFF

D gene: TRBD1
clone size: .
J gene: TRBJ1-3
V gene: TRBV19
CDR3 DNA: TGTGCCAGTAGTACCACCTGGACAGGGTTCGGAAACACCATATATTTT
CDR3 protein: CASSTTWTGFGNTIYF

D gene: .
clone size: .
J gene: TRBJ2-3
V gene: TRBV11-3
CDR3 DNA: TGTGCCAGCAGCCCGGACAGAGATACGCAGTATTTT
CDR3 protein: CASSPDRDTQYF

D gene: .
clone size: .
J gene: TRBJ2-3
V gene: TRBV5-1
CDR3 DNA: TGCGCCAGCAGCGGGGGGGCCGGCACAGATACGCAGTATTTT
CDR3 protein: CASSGGAGTDTQYF

D gene: .
clone size: .
J gene: TRBJ2-5
V gene: TRBV18
CDR3 DNA: TGTGCCAGCTCATCCGGACAGTTGGAGACCCAGTACTTC
CDR3 protein: CASSSGQLETQYF

D gene: .
clone size: .
J gene: TRBJ1-2
V gene: TRBV3-1/TRBV3-2
CDR3 DNA: TGTGCCAGCAGCCGAGCGACAGCCAACTATGGCTACACCTTC
CDR3 protein: CASSRATANYGYTF

D gene: TRBD2
clone size: .
J gene: TRBJ2-1
V gene: TRBV9
CDR3 DNA: TGTGCCAGCAGCGTAGACGCCGGACTAGCAGTGTACAATGAGCAGTTCTTC
CDR3 protein: CASSVDAGLAVYNEQFF

D gene: TRBD1
clone size: .
J gene: TRBJ1-2
V gene: TRBV6-5
CDR3 DNA: TGTGCCACCTTGAGACAGGGCACGTATGGCTACACCTTC
CDR3 protein: CATLRQGTYGYTF